What follows are 22 T cell receptor beta chains derived from one specimen sequenced in a study of cytotoxic CD8 clonotypes in ibrutinib-treated CLL. Method: immunoSEQ multiplex PCR; TCRdb's copy keeps in-frame clones and lacks some. The repertoire consists of about 270,000 clones, with approximately 79% occurring once and the leading ten covering 5.6%. This material consisted of PBMCs, taken at disease progression, from a patient treated with ibrutinib. These receptors were obtained from a human donor with chronic lymphocytic leukemia.

CDR3 sequence: CASSKRPGQALYEQYF. The CDR3 coding sequence is TGTGCCAGCAGCAAGAGACCGGGACAGGCTTTATACGAGCAGTACTTC. This sequence joins TRBV7-2 and TRBJ2-7; 8 nucleotides line up with TRBD1. V was pared by 5 bases and J by 4 bases, with 13 bases of the junction left unmatched. This CDR3 region has 16 residues. Germline V gives CDR1 SGHTA, CDR2 FQGNSA.

The chain links TRBV10-1 to TRBJ2-7; D is possibly TRBD2 (6 bases). The germline V and J ends were trimmed by 3 bases and 7 bases, with 22 bases remaining between them. Germline values: CDR1 WNHNN, CDR2 SYGVQD (reference sequence). The CDR3 totals 16 residues. CDR3 in amino acids: CASSDRRASPSQEQYF. DNA of the CDR3: TGCGCCAGCAGTGATAGGAGGGCCAGCCCCAGTCAGGAGCAGTACTTC.

The chain recombines TRBV6-5 with TRBJ2-3; D is possibly TRBD2 (6 bases). Germline CDR1 MNHEY, CDR2 SVGAGI. The V gene lost 6 bases and the J gene lost 4 bases, with 17 bases spanning the gap. The length of the CDR3 is 15 residues. In DNA form, the CDR3 reads TGTGCCAGCAGCCCCCGGACTATCGCTGCAGATACGCAGTATTTT. It translates to CASSPRTIAADTQYF.

V usage is TRBV5-1 and J usage is TRBJ1-1; 9 bases match TRBD1. Germline trimming cut 3 bases from V and 1 base from J; bases unmatched to any gene: 4. In germline, CDR1 is SGHRS, CDR2 YFSETQ. The CDR3 covers 15 residues. Here the CDR3 DNA reads TGCGCCAGCAGCTCACAGGGGGCGAGGAACACTGAAGCTTTCTTT. Its protein is CASSSQGARNTEAFF.

The V and J genes are TRBV4-1 and TRBJ2-1; 7 bases match TRBD1. This CDR3 has 17 residues. J gave up 4 bases and V 1 base, and 10 bases lay outside the gene matches. Germline V gene sequence: CDR1 MGHRA, CDR2 YSYEKL. This CDR3 reads CASSQGIDRDLYNEQFF. CDR3 bases: TGCGCCAGCAGCCAAGGGATCGACAGGGACCTATACAATGAGCAGTTCTTC.

This CDR3 is CASSEFVGETQYF. CDR3 bases: TGTGCCAGCAGTGAATTTGTAGGGGAGACCCAGTACTTC. V usage is TRBV6-1 and J usage is TRBJ2-5; no reliable D call. Trimming removed 2 bases from V and 5 bases from J, with 9 bases in between. The germline V gene encodes CDR1 MNHNS and CDR2 SASEGT. The CDR3 loop spans 13 amino acids.

The J gene is TRBJ2-5, the V gene TRBV7-3; no reliable D call. Trimming took 1 base from V and 4 from J, leaving 7 bases between them. Germline V lookup: CDR1 SGHTA, CDR2 FQGTGA. This CDR3 spans 13 amino acids. The CDR3 is CASSLNWGETQYF. The CDR3 nucleotides are TGTGCCAGCAGCTTAAACTGGGGAGAGACCCAGTACTTC.

This chain joins TRBV5-1 and TRBJ2-7, with 7 bases lining up with TRBD2. There are 13 residues in the CDR3. Per the germline V gene, CDR1 is SGHRS and CDR2 is YFSETQ. The V gene end was trimmed by 5 bases and the J gene end by 3 bases; junction bases not matched to a gene: 5. The chain's CDR3 is CASSLGLGYEQYF. CDR3 coding DNA: TGCGCCAGCAGTTTAGGACTAGGCTACGAGCAGTACTTC.

This chain joins TRBV13 and TRBJ2-5, with TRBD2 matching over 7 bases. The CDR3 has 21 residues. V was clipped by 5 bases and J by 2 bases; unmatched bases: 26. The germline V gene has CDR1 PRHDT and CDR2 FYEKMQ (reference sequence). The CDR3 is CASSPLLSEVPGGPLQETQYF. The CDR3 nucleotides read TGTGCCAGCAGCCCCCTTTTGTCGGAGGTTCCGGGAGGCCCTCTTCAAGAGACCCAGTACTTC.

V is TRBV5-4 and J is TRBJ2-7; maybe TRBD2 (6 bases). CDR1 and CDR2 from the germline V gene are SGHNT and YYREEE (reference sequence). V was cut by 2 bases and J by 0 bases, with 12 bases left in between. The CDR3 runs 15 residues. The CDR3 DNA sequence: TGTGCCAGCAGCTTCCCCTCGGGAGACTCCTACGAGCAGTACTTC. The encoded protein is CASSFPSGDSYEQYF. Using reference TRBV5-4 and TRBJ2-7 for the parts outside the CDR3, the full variable domain is ETGVTQSPTHLIKTRGQQVTLRCSSQSGHNTVSWYQQALGQGPQFIFQYYREEENGRGNFPPRFSGLQFPNYSSELNVNALELDDSALYLCASSFPSGDSYEQYFGPGTRLTVT.

A word on this clone: This likely traces to a read error, being one base from a far larger clone. The sample has other DNA sequences that encode this CDR3 too. J is TRBJ2-7 and V is TRBV7-9; D is possibly TRBD1 (6 bases). The germline CDR1 and CDR2 sequences are SEHNR and FQNEAQ (reference sequence). V was clipped by 5 bases and J by 3 bases, with 11 bases between them. This CDR3 is 13 amino acids long. The CDR3 loop is CASSLGQNYEQYF. For the CDR3, the DNA is TGTGCCAGCAGCCTAGGACAGAACTACGAGCAGTACTTC.

The chain is built from TRBV28 and TRBJ1-5; 9 positions agree with TRBD1. With 5 bases clipped from V and 5 bases from J, the junction kept 16 bases outside the gene matches. CDR3 length equals 18 residues. Germline V gives CDR1 MDHEN, CDR2 SYDVKM. In DNA, the CDR3 is TGTGCCAGCAGTGACCTGGGACAGGGAAAGGTGGGTGATCAGCCCCAGCATTTT. Translated: CASSDLGQGKVGDQPQHF. Full variable domain (missing parts from reference TRBV28 and TRBJ1-5): DVKVTQSSRYLVKRTGEKVFLECVQDMDHENMFWYRQDPGLGLRLIYFSYDVKMKEKGDIPEGYSVSREKKERFSLILESASTNQTSMYLCASSDLGQGKVGDQPQHFGDGTRLSIL.

This clone was counted only a few times. This sequence joins TRBV5-1 and TRBJ2-1; 8 nucleotides agree with TRBD2. V was pared by 4 bases and J by 6 bases, with 6 bases of the junction left unmatched. In germline, CDR1 is SGHRS, CDR2 YFSETQ. The CDR3 has 14 amino acids. The CDR3 coding sequence is TGCGCCAGCAGCGGATTAGCGGGGCGCAATGAGCAGTTCTTC. Its translation: CASSGLAGRNEQFF.

This clone was counted a few times. This chain connects TRBV2 to TRBJ2-5; D may match TRBD1 or TRBD2 (7 bases each). V lost 8 bases, J lost 7 bases, and 17 bases lay in between. The CDR3 extends over 13 amino acids. Germline V gene lookup returns CDR1 SNHLY and CDR2 FYNNEI. The CDR3 sequence is CASAGLGGTTQYF. The CDR3 DNA reads TGTGCCAGCGCCGGACTAGGGGGCACGACCCAGTACTTC. Drawing the rest from reference TRBV2 and TRBJ2-5, the complete variable domain is EPEVTQTPSHQVTQMGQEVILRCVPISNHLYFYWYRQILGQKVEFLVSFYNNEISEKSEIFDDQFSVERPDGSNFTLKIRSTKLEDSAMYFCASAGLGGTTQYFGPGTRLLVL.

Regarding this clone: Within the sample, other DNA sequences also encode this same CDR3. The chain has TRBV29-1 and TRBJ2-5; D remains unclear. From germline, CDR1 is SQVTM and CDR2 ANQGSEA. This CDR3 contains 10 residues. The ends were cut back, 4 bases at V and 1 base at J, with 1 base in the middle. The CDR3, as DNA: TGCAGCGTTGGCCAAGAGACCCAGTACTTC. Translating it yields CSVGQETQYF. Combining the CDR3 with reference TRBV29-1 and TRBJ2-5 gives the whole variable domain SAVISQKPSRDICQRGTSLTIQCQVDSQVTMMFWYRQQPGQSLTLIATANQGSEATYESGFVIDKFPISRPNLTFSTLTVSNMSPEDSSIYLCSVGQETQYFGPGTRLLVL.

V is TRBV7-9 and J is TRBJ1-3; D unresolved. The CDR3 spans 14 residues. From germline, CDR1 is SEHNR and CDR2 FQNEAQ (reference sequence). The V end was cut by 1 base, the J end by 5 bases, with 9 bases between. The CDR3 DNA is TGTGCCAGCAGCTTAGGCGGCGTCCGAAACACCATATATTTT. Translation: CASSLGGVRNTIYF.

The sample holds a few counts of this clone. The genes are TRBV4-1 and TRBJ1-6; 7 nucleotides align to TRBD1. CDR1 and CDR2 (germline): MGHRA, YSYEKL. V dropped 3 bases and J dropped 0; count of bases not matched to a gene: 5. This CDR3 contains 17 residues. In nucleotides, the CDR3 is TGCGCCAGCAGCCAGGGACAGAGTTTCTCCTATAATTCACCCCTCCACTTT. Protein product: CASSQGQSFSYNSPLHF.

J is TRBJ2-1 and V is TRBV27; 16 nucleotides agree with TRBD2. Trimming took 0 bases from V and 8 from J; bases not matched to a gene: 10. There are 19 residues in the CDR3. Germline CDR1 MNHEY, CDR2 SMNVEV (reference sequence). CDR3 in amino acids: CASSLSLMGLAGGVYEQFF. The CDR3 DNA follows: TGTGCCAGCAGTTTATCCCTGATGGGACTAGCGGGAGGGGTCTATGAGCAGTTCTTC.

This clone was recorded a few times. V gene TRBV6-5 combines with J gene TRBJ2-7; no firm D call. Trimming removed 8 bases from V and 3 bases from J, with 14 bases in between. Germline V gene data show CDR1 as MNHEY and CDR2 as SVGAGI. CDR3 size: 13 residues. CDR3 in amino acids: CASSPSPFYEQYF. The CDR3 DNA follows: TGTGCCAGCTCGCCAAGCCCTTTCTACGAGCAGTACTTC.

In this sample, this clone turned up once. The chain employs TRBV10-2 and TRBJ2-3; 8 bases line up with TRBD2. Germline V gene sequence: CDR1 WSHSY, CDR2 SAAADI. This CDR3 contains 15 residues. V lost 5 bases, J lost 2 bases, and 6 bases stayed unmatched. The CDR3 DNA follows: TGCGCCAGCAGTCCCGGGACTAGGCACACAGATACGCAGTATTTT. Translating gives CASSPGTRHTDTQYF.

The chain links TRBV29-1 to TRBJ2-7; 8 bases match TRBD2. Trimming at V came to 4 bases and at J to 2 bases, leaving 7 bases not matched to a gene. Germline V gene lookup returns CDR1 SQVTM and CDR2 ANQGSEA. This CDR3 contains 14 residues. CDR3 nucleotides: TGCAGCGTTGCGGAGCGGGAGTCTACCTACGAGCAGTACTTC. Its protein is CSVAERESTYEQYF.

The gene calls are TRBV18 and TRBJ2-7; D is ambiguous. The CDR3 sequence is 14 residues long. The germline V gene has CDR1 KGHSH and CDR2 LQKENI. V lost 0 bases, J lost 9 bases, and 15 bases lay in between. CDR3 sequence: CASSPPPDPTTQYF. The DNA of the CDR3 is TGTGCCAGCTCACCACCTCCGGATCCTACGACGCAGTACTTC. Full variable domain (outside the CDR3, taken from reference TRBV18 and TRBJ2-7): NAGVMQNPRHLVRRRGQEARLRCSPMKGHSHVYWYRQLPEEGLKFMVYLQKENIIDESGMPKERFSAEFPKEGPSILRIQQVVRGDSAAYFCASSPPPDPTTQYFGPGTRLTVT.